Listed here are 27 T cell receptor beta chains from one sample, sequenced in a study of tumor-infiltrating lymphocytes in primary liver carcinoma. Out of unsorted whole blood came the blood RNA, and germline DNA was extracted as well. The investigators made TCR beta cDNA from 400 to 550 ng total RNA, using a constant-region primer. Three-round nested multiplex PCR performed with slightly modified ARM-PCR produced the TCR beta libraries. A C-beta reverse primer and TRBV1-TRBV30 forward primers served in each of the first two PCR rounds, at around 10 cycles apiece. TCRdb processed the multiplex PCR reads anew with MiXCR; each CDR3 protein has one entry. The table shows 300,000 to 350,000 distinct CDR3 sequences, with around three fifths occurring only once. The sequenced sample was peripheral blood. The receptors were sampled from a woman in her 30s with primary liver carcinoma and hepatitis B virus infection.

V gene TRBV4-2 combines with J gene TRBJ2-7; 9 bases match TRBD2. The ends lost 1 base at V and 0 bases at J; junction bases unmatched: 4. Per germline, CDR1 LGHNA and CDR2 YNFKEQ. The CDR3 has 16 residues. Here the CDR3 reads CASSQVSGRSSYEQYF. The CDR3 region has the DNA TGTGCCAGCAGCCAAGTGAGCGGGAGGAGCTCCTACGAGCAGTACTTC.

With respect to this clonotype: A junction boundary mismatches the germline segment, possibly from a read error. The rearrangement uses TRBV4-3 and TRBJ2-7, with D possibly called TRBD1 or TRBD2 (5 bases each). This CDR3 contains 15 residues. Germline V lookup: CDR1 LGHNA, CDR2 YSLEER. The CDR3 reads CVSSPGPTTGYEQYF. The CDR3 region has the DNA TGCGTCAGCAGCCCGGGACCCACTACCGGGTACGAGCAGTACTTC.

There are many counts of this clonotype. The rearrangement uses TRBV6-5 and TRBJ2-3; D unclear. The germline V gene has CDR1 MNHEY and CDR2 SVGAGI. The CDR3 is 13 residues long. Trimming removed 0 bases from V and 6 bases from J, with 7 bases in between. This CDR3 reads CASSYSGWDTQYF. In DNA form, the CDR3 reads TGTGCCAGCAGTTACTCGGGGTGGGATACGCAGTATTTT.

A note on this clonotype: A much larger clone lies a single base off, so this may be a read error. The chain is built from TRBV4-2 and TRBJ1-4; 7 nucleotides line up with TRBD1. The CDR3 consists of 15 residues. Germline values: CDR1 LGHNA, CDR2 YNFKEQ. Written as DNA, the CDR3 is TGTGCCAGCAACCAAGCCAGGCAGGGGGGTGAAAAACTGTTTTTT. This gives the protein CASNQARQGGEKLFF.

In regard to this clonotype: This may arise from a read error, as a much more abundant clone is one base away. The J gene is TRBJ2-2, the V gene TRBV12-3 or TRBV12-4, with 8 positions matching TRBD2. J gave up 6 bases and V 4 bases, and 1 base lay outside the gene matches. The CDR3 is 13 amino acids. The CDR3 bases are TGTGCCAGCAGTTCAGCGGGAGCCGGGGAGCTGTTTTTT. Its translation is CASSSAGAGELFF.

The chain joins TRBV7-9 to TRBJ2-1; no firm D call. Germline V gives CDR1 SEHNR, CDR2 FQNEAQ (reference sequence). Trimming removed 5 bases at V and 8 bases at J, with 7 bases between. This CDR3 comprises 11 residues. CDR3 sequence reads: CASSLNDEQFF. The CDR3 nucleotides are TGTGCCAGCAGCCTAAACGATGAGCAGTTCTTC.

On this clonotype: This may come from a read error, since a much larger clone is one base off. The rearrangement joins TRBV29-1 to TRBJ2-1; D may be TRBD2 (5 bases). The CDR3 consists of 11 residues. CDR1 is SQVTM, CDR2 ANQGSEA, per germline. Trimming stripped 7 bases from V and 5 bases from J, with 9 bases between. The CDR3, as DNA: TGCAGCGCTCCGGGAAACAATGAGCAGTTCTTC. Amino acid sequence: CSAPGNNEQFF.

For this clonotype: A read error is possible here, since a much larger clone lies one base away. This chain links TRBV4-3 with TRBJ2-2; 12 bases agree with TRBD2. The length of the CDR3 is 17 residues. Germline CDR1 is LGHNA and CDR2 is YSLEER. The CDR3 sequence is CASCQEGLAGRIGELFF. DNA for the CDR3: TGCGCCAGCTGCCAAGAAGGACTAGCGGGAAGAATCGGGGAGCTGTTTTTT.

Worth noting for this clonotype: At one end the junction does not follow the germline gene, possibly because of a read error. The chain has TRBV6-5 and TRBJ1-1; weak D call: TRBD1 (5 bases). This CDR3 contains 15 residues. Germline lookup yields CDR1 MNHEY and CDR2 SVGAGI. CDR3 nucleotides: TGCGCCAGCAAGCCAGGACTATGGGGGAGCACTGAAGCTTTCTTT. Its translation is CASKPGLWGSTEAFF.

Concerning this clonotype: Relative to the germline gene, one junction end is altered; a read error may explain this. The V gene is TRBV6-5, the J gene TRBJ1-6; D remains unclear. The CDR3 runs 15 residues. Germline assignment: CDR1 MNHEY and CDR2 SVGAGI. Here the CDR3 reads CVGTSARGNNSPPHF. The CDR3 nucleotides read TGTGTCGGCACCTCCGCGAGAGGCAATAATTCACCCCCCCACTTT.

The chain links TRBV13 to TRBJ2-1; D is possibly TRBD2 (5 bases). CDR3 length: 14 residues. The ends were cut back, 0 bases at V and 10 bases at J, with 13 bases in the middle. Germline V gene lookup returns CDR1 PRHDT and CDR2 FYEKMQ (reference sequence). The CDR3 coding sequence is TGTGCCAGCAGCTTAGGGGGGAGCTCCTACGAGCAGTTCTTC. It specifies CASSLGGSSYEQFF.

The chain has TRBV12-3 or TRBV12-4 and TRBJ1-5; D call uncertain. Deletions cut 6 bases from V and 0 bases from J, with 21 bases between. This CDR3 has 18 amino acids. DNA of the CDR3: TGTGCCAGCAGCTCGCGGAAGGGAGGAGGCTTTAGCAATCAGCCCCAGCATTTT. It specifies CASSSRKGGGFSNQPQHF.

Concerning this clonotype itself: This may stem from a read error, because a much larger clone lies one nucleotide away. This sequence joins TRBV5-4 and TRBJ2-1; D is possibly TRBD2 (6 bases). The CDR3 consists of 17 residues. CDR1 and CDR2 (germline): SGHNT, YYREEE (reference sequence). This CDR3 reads CTSSLGDRDFPYNEQFF. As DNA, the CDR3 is TGTACCAGCAGCTTGGGGGACCGGGACTTTCCCTACAATGAGCAGTTCTTC.

Here the CDR3 DNA reads TGTGCCAGCAGTTTAAGTCTATCGACCACTGAAGCTTTCTTT. Protein product: CASSLSLSTTEAFF. The chain links TRBV12-3 or TRBV12-4 to TRBJ1-1, with unresolved D. V lost 2 bases to trimming and J lost 4 bases, with 11 bases between them. The CDR3 covers 14 residues.

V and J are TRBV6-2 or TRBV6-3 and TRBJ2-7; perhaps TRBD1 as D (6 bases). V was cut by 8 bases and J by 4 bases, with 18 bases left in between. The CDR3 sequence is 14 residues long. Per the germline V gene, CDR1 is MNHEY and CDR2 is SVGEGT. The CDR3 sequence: CASGSTGSIYEQYF. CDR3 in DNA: TGTGCCAGCGGCTCAACAGGGAGTATATACGAGCAGTACTTC.

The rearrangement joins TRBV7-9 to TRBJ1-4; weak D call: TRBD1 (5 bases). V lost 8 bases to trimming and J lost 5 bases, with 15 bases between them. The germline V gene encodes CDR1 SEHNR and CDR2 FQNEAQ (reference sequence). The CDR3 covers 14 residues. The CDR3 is CASASYQGNEKLFF. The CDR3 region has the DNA TGTGCCAGCGCCTCGTACCAGGGAAATGAAAAACTGTTTTTT. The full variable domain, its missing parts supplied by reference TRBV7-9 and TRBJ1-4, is DTGVSQNPRHKITKRGQNVTFRCDPISEHNRLYWYRQTLGQGPEFLTYFQNEAQLEKSRLLSDRFSAERPKGSFSTLEIQRTEQGDSAMYLCASASYQGNEKLFFGSGTQLSVL.

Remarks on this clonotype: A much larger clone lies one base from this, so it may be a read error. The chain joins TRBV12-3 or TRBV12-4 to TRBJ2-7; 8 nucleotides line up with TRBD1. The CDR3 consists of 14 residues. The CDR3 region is CARSSGGLRYEQYF. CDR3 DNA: TGTGCCAGGAGTTCAGGGGGCTTGCGGTACGAGCAGTACTTC.

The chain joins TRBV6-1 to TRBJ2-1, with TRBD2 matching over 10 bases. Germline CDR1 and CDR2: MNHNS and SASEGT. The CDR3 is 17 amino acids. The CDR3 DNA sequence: TGTGACGGCAGTGGGGTAGCGGGAGGCCCCTCTCTTAATGAGCAGTTCTTC. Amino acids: CDGSGVAGGPSLNEQFF.

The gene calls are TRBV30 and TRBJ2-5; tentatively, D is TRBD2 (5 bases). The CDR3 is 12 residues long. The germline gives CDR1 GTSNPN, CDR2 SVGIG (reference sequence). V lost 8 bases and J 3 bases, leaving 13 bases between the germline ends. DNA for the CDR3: TGTGCCCTCCGAGGGCAGAAAGAGACCCAGTACTTC. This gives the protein CALRGQKETQYF.

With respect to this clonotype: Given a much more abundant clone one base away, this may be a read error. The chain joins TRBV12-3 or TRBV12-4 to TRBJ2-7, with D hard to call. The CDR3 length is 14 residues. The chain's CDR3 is CASRLEGRNYEQYF. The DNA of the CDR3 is TGTGCCAGCAGGTTAGAAGGCAGAAACTACGAGCAGTACTTC.

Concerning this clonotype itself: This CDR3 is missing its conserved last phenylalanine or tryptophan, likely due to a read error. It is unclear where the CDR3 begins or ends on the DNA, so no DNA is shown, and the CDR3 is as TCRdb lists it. CDR3 region: CASRTTTGLEALL. The rearrangement joins TRBV11-1 to TRBJ1-1; the D call in the table, TRBD1, was not verified against the DNA. From its first to its last residue, the CDR3 has 13 amino acids. Germline-derived CDR1 and CDR2 are SGHAT and FQDESV (reference sequence).

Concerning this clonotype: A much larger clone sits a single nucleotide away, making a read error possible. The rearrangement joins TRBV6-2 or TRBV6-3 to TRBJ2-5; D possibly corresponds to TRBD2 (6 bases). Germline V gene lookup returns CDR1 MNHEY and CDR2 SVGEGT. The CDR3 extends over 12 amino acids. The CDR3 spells CGSRSRDLFSVF. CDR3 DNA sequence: TGTGGCAGCAGATCGCGGGACCTATTCTCTGTCTTC.

DNA of the CDR3: TGCAGCGTCTCCGGGACTGGCGGAATCAATGAGCAGTTCTTC. Amino acids: CSVSGTGGINEQFF. V usage is TRBV29-1 and J usage is TRBJ2-1; TRBD2 is a possible D gene (6 bases). CDR1 is SQVTM and CDR2 is ANQGSEA in the germline V gene. This CDR3 comprises 14 residues. The V end lost 6 bases, the J end lost 6 bases, and 18 bases lay between the germline ends.

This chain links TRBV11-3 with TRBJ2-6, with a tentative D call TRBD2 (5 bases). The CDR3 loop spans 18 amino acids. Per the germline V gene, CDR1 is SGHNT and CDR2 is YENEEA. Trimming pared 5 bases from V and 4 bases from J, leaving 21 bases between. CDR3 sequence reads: CASSPTGGMDSGANVLTF. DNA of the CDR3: TGTGCCAGCAGCCCGACCGGTGGCATGGACTCCGGGGCCAACGTCCTGACTTTC.

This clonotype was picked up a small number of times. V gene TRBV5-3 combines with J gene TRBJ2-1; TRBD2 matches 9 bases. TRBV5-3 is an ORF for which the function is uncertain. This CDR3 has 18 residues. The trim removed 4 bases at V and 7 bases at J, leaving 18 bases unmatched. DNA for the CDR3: TGTGCCAGAAGCGTATTAACGAGGAGCGGGAGGACGTCGAATGAGCAGTTCTTC. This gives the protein CARSVLTRSGRTSNEQFF.

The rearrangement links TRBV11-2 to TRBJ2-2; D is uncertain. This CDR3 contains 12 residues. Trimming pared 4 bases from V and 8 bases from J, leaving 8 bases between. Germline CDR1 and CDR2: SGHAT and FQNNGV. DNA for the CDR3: TGTGCCAGCAGCTGTGGTGGTGGGGAGCTGTTTTTT. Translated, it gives CASSCGGGELFF.

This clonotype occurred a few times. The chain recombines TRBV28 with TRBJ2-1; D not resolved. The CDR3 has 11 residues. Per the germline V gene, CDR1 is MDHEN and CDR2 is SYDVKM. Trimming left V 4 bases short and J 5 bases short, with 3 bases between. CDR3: CASSSDNEQFF. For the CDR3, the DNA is TGTGCCAGCAGTTCGGACAATGAGCAGTTCTTC.